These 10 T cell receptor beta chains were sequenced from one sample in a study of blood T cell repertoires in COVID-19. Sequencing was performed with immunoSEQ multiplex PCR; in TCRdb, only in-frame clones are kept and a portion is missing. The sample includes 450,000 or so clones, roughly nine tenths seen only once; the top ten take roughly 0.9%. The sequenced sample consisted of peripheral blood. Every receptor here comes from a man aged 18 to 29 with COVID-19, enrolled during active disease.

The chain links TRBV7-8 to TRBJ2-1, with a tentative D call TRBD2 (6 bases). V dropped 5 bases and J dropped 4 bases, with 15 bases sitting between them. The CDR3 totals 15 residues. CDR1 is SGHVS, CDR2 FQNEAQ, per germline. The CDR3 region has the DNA TGTGCCAGCAGCCAACGGCTAGGGAGGTACAATGAGCAGTTCTTC. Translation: CASSQRLGRYNEQFF. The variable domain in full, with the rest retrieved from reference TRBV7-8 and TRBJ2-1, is GAGVSQSPRYKVAKRGQDVALRCDPISGHVSLFWYQQALGQGPEFLTYFQNEAQLDKSGLPSDRFFAERPEGSVSTLKIQRTQQEDSAVYLCASSQRLGRYNEQFFGPGTRLTVL.

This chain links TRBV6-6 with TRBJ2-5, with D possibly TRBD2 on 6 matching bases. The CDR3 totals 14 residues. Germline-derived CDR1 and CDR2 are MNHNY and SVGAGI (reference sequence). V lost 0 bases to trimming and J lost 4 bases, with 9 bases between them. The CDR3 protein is CASSYSVEGETQYF. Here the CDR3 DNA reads TGTGCCAGCAGTTACTCGGTGGAGGGAGAGACCCAGTACTTC.

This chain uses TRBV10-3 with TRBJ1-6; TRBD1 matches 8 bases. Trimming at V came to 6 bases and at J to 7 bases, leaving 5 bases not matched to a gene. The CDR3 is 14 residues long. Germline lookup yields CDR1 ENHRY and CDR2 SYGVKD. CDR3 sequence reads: CAIREDRDNSPLHF. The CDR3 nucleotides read TGTGCCATCAGGGAGGACAGGGACAATTCACCCCTCCACTTT.

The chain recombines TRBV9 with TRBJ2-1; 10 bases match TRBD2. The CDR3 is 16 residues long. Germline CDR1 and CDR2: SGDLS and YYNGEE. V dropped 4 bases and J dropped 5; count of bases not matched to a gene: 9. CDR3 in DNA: TGTGCCAGCAGCTTATCCGGGACTAGCGCCAACAATGAGCAGTTCTTC. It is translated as CASSLSGTSANNEQFF.

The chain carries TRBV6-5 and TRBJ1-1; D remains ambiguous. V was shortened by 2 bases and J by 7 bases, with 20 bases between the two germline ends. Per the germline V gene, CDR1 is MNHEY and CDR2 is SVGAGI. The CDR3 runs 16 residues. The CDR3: CASSYPRGGSASEAFF. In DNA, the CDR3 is TGTGCCAGCAGTTACCCCCGGGGAGGGTCGGCAAGTGAAGCTTTCTTT.

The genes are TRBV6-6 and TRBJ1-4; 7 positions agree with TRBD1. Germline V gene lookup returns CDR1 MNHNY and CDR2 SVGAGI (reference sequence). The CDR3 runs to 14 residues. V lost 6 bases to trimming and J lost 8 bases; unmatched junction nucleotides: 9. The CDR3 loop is CASSRRDRGEKLFF. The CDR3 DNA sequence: TGTGCCAGCAGCCGACGGGACAGAGGCGAAAAACTGTTTTTT.

The CDR3 loop is CASSNPSTSGYEQYF. Written as DNA, the CDR3 is TGTGCCAGCAGCAACCCCTCGACTAGCGGCTACGAGCAGTACTTC. The chain has TRBV7-6 and TRBJ2-7, with 9 positions matching TRBD2. V lost 5 bases and J lost 3; bases outside the gene matches: 8. The CDR3 contains 15 residues. Per the germline V gene, CDR1 is SGHVS and CDR2 is FNYEAQ.

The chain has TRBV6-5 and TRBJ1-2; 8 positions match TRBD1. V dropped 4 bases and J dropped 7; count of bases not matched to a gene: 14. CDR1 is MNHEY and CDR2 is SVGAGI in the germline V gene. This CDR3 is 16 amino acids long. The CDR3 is CASSFAPGTGVFGYTF. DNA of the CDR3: TGTGCCAGCAGTTTCGCGCCCGGGACAGGTGTATTTGGCTACACCTTC.

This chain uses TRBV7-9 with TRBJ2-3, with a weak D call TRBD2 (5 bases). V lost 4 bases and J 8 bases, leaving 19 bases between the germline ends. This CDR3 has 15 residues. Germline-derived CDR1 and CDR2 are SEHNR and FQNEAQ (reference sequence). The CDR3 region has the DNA TGTGCCAGCAGCTCTACGGGAAGTGTTCGTGGTACGCAGTATTTT. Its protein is CASSSTGSVRGTQYF.

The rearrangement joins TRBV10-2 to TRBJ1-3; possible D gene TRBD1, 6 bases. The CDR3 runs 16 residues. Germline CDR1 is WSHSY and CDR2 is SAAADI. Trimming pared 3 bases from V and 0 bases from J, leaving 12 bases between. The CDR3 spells CASSEPQGFSGNTIYF. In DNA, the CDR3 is TGCGCCAGCAGTGAACCACAGGGATTCTCTGGAAACACCATATATTTT.